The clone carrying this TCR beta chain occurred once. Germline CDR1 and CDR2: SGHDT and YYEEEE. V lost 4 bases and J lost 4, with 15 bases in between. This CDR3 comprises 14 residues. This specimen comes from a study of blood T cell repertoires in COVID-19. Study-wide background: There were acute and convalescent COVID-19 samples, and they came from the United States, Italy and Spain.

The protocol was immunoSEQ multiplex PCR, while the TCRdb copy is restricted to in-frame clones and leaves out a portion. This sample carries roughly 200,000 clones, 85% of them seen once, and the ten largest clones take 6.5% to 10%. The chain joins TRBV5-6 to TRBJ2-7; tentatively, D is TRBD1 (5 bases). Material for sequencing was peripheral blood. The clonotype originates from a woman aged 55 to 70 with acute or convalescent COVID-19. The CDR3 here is CASSHTDSFYEQYV. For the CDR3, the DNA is TGTGCCAGCAGCCACACCGACAGCTTTTACGAGCAGTACGTC.